This TCR beta chain was identified in a study of long-term antiretroviral therapy in people with HIV. Broader study findings: Pre-ART expanded clones dominated the repertoire at every time point.

Two or more post-ART PBMC samples, plus at least one pre-ART sample, were available for each donor. The immunoSEQ assay was v3.0, run at survey level. Using immunoSEQ multiplex PCR, the repertoire was profiled, and TCRdb retains in-frame clones only, with some absent. Among about 27,000 clones, roughly 82% were seen once, and the ten largest hold about 10%. In regard to this clone: The antigen is unknown.

Here the sequenced sample was unsorted PBMCs, taken 0.8 years before starting antiretroviral therapy. This TCR came from a man between 18 and 35 years old with HIV.

CDR3 nucleotides: TGTGCCTGGACAGGCGGGTTCTCCTACGAGCAGTACTTC. Protein sequence: CAWTGGFSYEQYF. The J gene is TRBJ2-7, the V gene TRBV30, with D perhaps TRBD2 (5 bases). Trimming cost V 4 bases and J 0 bases, with 10 bases left between them. Germline CDR1 reads GTSNPN; CDR2 reads SVGIG (reference sequence). The CDR3 loop spans 13 amino acids.